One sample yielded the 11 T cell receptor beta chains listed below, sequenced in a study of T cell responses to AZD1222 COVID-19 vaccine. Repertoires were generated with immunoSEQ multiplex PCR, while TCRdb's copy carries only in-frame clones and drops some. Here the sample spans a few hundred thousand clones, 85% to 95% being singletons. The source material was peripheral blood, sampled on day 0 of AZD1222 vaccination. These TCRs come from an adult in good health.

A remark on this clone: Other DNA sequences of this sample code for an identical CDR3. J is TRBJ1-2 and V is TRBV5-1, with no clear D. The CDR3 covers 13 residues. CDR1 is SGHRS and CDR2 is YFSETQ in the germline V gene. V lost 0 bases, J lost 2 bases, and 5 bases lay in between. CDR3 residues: CASSLGGNYGYTF. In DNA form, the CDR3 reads TGCGCCAGCAGCTTGGGAGGGAACTATGGCTACACCTTC. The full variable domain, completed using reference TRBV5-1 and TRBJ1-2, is KAGVTQTPRYLIKTRGQQVTLSCSPISGHRSVSWYQQTPGQGLQFLFEYFSETQRNKGNFPGRFSGRQFSNSRSEMNVSTLELGDSALYLCASSLGGNYGYTFGSGTRLTVV.

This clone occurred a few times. CDR3 region: CATGGGPGELFF. The DNA of the CDR3 is TGTGCCACCGGTGGGGGACCCGGGGAGCTGTTTTTT. The chain couples TRBV12-3 or TRBV12-4 to TRBJ2-2, with D perhaps TRBD1 or TRBD2 (5 bases each). V was clipped by 10 bases and J by 6 bases, with 12 bases between them. The CDR3 has 12 residues.

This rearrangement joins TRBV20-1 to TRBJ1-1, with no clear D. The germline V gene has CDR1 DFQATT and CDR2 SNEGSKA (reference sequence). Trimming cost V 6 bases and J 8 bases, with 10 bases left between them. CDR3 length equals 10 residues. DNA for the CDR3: TGCAGTGCCCCCGAGGCCGAAGCTTTCTTT. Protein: CSAPEAEAFF.

CDR3 DNA sequence: TGTGCCAGCAGTTTAAGCCTTGCAGAGCAGTTCTTC. It encodes CASSLSLAEQFF. The chain links TRBV12-3 or TRBV12-4 to TRBJ2-1; D gene unclear. This CDR3 is built from 12 residues. The germline V and J ends were trimmed by 2 bases and 10 bases, with 9 bases remaining between them.

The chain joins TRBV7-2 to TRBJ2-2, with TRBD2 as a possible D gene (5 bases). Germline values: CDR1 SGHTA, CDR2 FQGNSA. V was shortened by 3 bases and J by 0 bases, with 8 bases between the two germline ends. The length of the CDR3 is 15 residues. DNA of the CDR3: TGTGCCAGCAGCTTTCGCGGGTCGAACACCGGGGAGCTGTTTTTT. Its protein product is CASSFRGSNTGELFF. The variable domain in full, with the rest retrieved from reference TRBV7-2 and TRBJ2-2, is GAGVSQSPSNKVTEKGKDVELRCDPISGHTALYWYRQSLGQGLEFLIYFQGNSAPDKSGLPSDRFSAERTGGSVSTLTIQRTQQEDSAVYLCASSFRGSNTGELFFGEGSRLTVL.

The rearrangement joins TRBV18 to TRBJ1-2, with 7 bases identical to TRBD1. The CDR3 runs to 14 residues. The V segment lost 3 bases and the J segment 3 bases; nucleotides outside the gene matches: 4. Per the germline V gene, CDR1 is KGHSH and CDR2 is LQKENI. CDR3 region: CASSPGQNYYGYTF. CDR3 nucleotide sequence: TGTGCCAGCTCACCGGGACAGAACTACTATGGCTACACCTTC.

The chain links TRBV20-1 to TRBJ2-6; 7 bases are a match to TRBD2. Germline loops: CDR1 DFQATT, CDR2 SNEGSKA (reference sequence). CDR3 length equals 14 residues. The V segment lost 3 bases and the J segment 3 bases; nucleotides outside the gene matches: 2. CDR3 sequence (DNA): TGCAGTGCTAGTGCGGGGGTTGGGGCCAACGTCCTGACTTTC. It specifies CSASAGVGANVLTF.

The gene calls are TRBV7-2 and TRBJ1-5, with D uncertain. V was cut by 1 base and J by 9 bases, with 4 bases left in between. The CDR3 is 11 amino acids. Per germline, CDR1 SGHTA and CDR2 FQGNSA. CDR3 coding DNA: TGTGCCAGCAGCTTAGGGGGGCCCCAGCATTTT. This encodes CASSLGGPQHF.

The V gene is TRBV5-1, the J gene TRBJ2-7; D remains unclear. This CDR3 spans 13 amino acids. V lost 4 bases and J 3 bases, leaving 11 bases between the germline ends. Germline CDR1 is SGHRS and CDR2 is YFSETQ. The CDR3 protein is CASSTGSFYEQYF. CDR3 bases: TGCGCCAGCAGCACGGGCAGCTTCTACGAGCAGTACTTC.

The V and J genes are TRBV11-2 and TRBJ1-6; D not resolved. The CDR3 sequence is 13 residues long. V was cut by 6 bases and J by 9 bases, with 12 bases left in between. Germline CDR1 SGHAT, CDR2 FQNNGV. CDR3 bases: TGTGCCAGCAGACAAAGGCGGTTTTCACCCCTCCACTTT. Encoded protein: CASRQRRFSPLHF.

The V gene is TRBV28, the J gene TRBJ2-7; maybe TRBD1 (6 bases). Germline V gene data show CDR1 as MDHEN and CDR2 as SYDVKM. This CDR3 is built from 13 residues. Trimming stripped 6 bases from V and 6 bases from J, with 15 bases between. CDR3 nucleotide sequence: TGTGCCAGCAGACGCACAGGGTTTGGCGAGCAGTACTTC. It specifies CASRRTGFGEQYF. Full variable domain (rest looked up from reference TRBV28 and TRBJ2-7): DVKVTQSSRYLVKRTGEKVFLECVQDMDHENMFWYRQDPGLGLRLIYFSYDVKMKEKGDIPEGYSVSREKKERFSLILESASTNQTSMYLCASRRTGFGEQYFGPGTRLTVT.